The clone carrying this T cell receptor (beta chain) was counted between two and nine times. This CDR3 is built from 13 residues. The germline V gene encodes CDR1 SGHVS and CDR2 FNYEAQ. The trim removed 5 bases at V and 8 bases at J, leaving 6 bases unmatched. The data derive from a study of human T cells and chemical hapten exposure. Study-wide background: Donors were sensitized with 2% DPC on the upper inner arm. DPC 0.01% went on the upper back by patch test, with reading at 6 days. Women made up most patients, who had alopecia areata, totalis or universalis.

TCRdb fed the RACE reads into MiXCR, producing one record per CDR3 protein. The profile shows 35,000 to 50,000 distinct CDR3 sequences, about 9.8% of them singletons. Time point noted: patch test 2, 6 weeks after DPC sensitization. As for treatment: therapeutic diphenylcyclopropenone sensitization with weekly scalp DPC. The source is a woman aged 40-49 years with alopecia areata. Some clones in this sample may be carry-over from other donors' samples. This rearrangement joins TRBV7-6 to TRBJ1-1, with TRBD1 matching over 9 bases. The sample in question was whole blood, obtained in connection with sensitization to the hapten diphenylcyclopropenone (DPC). The CDR3 spells CASSMGTGMEAFF. In DNA, the CDR3 is TGTGCCAGCAGCATGGGGACAGGGATGGAAGCTTTCTTT.